This section outlines one T cell receptor beta chain sequence together with its context. Living in about two dozen US areas, the participants were between about 18 and 100 years of age. Membership in each cohort depended on participant-reported clinical history. As originally analysed: Amplified reference gene primers provided the basis for estimating nucleated cell counts. TCRdb's table, derived via immunoSEQ multiplex PCR, lists solely in-frame clones and lacks some. V, J and clone size were drawn from that table, and D and trimming were deduced from the DNA. The sample includes a few hundred thousand clones, around 86% of them seen just once. This entry is derived from a study of blood T cell repertoires in COVID-19. For the study at large: Sample material is recorded as cDNA or gDNA derived from T cells, B-cell-depleted T cells, or PBMCs.

Losses at the gene ends were 4 bases for V and 4 bases for J; bases not matched to a gene: 1. Germline CDR1 reads MNHEY; CDR2 reads SMNVEV (reference sequence). CDR3 length: 14 amino acids. The rearrangement joins TRBV27 to TRBJ2-1, with 10 bases lining up with TRBD1. Specimen: PBMCs or T cells enriched from blood (not recorded which). The receptor comes from a middle-aged woman with acute COVID-19. In DNA, the CDR3 is TGTGCCAGCAGTTGGGACAGGGGATACAATGAGCAGTTCTTC. The encoded protein is CASSWDRGYNEQFF.